The 24 T cell receptor beta chains below come from one sample, sequenced in a study of STAT5B mutations in CD4+ large granular lymphocyte leukemia. Sequencing was performed with immunoSEQ multiplex PCR; in TCRdb, only in-frame clones are kept and a portion is missing. The data hold about 27,000 clones, with 74% observed a single time. Sequencing used CD4+ T cells from blood buffy coats. All receptors come from a human donor in good health.

The chain combines TRBV9 with TRBJ1-2; D possibly corresponds to TRBD1 (5 bases). CDR1 and CDR2 (germline): SGDLS, YYNGEE. This CDR3 has 13 amino acids. V dropped 5 bases and J dropped 2 bases, with 10 bases sitting between them. The CDR3, as DNA: TGTGCCAGCAGTCCGCAGGGAAACTATGGCTACACCTTC. This encodes CASSPQGNYGYTF.

The rearrangement uses TRBV30 and TRBJ2-7; D unresolved. The CDR3 has 12 residues. Trimming stripped 0 bases from V and 3 bases from J, with 6 bases between. Germline V lookup: CDR1 GTSNPN, CDR2 SVGIG (reference sequence). The CDR3 DNA reads TGTGCCTGGAGTGTAAGGGACTACGAGCAGTACTTC. This translates into CAWSVRDYEQYF.

On this clone itself: The junction differs from germline at one of its ends, possibly a read error. V usage is TRBV6-5 and J usage is TRBJ1-5; no clear D gene. This CDR3 region has 13 residues. Germline V gene sequence: CDR1 MNHEY, CDR2 SVGAGI. CDR3 coding DNA: TGTGCCACCAGTGGAAACGTCCCAGGTCCCCAGCATTTT. Protein: CATSGNVPGPQHF.

The chain links TRBV28 to TRBJ1-2; no clear D. Germline loops: CDR1 MDHEN, CDR2 SYDVKM. The CDR3 runs to 14 residues. V was pared by 1 base and J by 3 bases, with 9 bases between. The CDR3 DNA reads TGTGCCAGCAGTTTATCAGGAAGATACTATGGCTACACCTTC. Translating it yields CASSLSGRYYGYTF.

The rearrangement joins TRBV5-1 to TRBJ1-2, with 10 bases matching TRBD1. The CDR3 is 15 residues long. The trim removed 0 bases at V and 6 bases at J, leaving 5 bases unmatched. Germline CDR1 reads SGHRS; CDR2 reads YFSETQ. CDR3 in DNA: TGCGCCAGCAGCTTGGCCGGGACAGGGGTGAATGGCTACACCTTC. Its protein is CASSLAGTGVNGYTF.

The genes are TRBV7-2 and TRBJ1-6; 7 bases fit TRBD1. After removal of 1 base from V and 8 bases from J, the junction contained 8 bases not matched to a gene. The germline CDR1 and CDR2 sequences are SGHTA and FQGNSA. The CDR3 has 16 amino acids. The CDR3 loop reads CASSLGLSRGDSPLHF. As DNA, the CDR3 is TGTGCCAGCAGCTTAGGGTTATCCAGGGGGGATTCACCCCTCCACTTT. Full variable domain (rest looked up from reference TRBV7-2 and TRBJ1-6): GAGVSQSPSNKVTEKGKDVELRCDPISGHTALYWYRQSLGQGLEFLIYFQGNSAPDKSGLPSDRFSAERTGGSVSTLTIQRTQQEDSAVYLCASSLGLSRGDSPLHFGNGTRLTVT.

The V gene is TRBV6-5, the J gene TRBJ2-7; TRBD2 matches 15 bases. This CDR3 is 15 amino acids long. Germline V gene data show CDR1 as MNHEY and CDR2 as SVGAGI. With V trimmed by 6 bases and J by 2 bases, 2 bases remained unmatched. CDR3 residues: CASSRTSGGAYEQYV. CDR3 DNA sequence: TGTGCCAGCAGCCGGACTAGCGGGGGGGCCTACGAGCAGTACGTC.

The chain is built from TRBV7-3 and TRBJ2-3; TRBD1 matches at 8 bases. The germline V gene has CDR1 SGHTA and CDR2 FQGTGA. The V and J ends lost 6 bases and 4 bases, in that order; junction bases with no gene match: 6. The CDR3 has 14 residues. CDR3 loop: CASSSDRGADTQYF. CDR3 DNA sequence: TGTGCCAGCAGTTCCGACAGGGGAGCAGATACGCAGTATTTT.

The genes are TRBV11-3 and TRBJ2-6, with D possibly matching TRBD1 (5 bases). Trimming shortened V by 4 bases and J by 8 bases, and 12 bases separated the two germline ends. The CDR3 is made up of 14 amino acids. The V gene's germline CDR1 is SGHNT and CDR2 YENEEA. This CDR3 is CASSSYRYPNVLTF. DNA for the CDR3: TGTGCCAGCAGCTCCTACAGGTATCCCAACGTCCTGACTTTC. Full variable domain (rest looked up from reference TRBV11-3 and TRBJ2-6): EAGVVQSPRYKIIEKKQPVAFWCNPISGHNTLYWYLQNLGQGPELLIRYENEEAVDDSQLPKDRFSAERLKGVDSTLKIQPAELGDSAVYLCASSSYRYPNVLTFGAGSRLTVL.

V gene TRBV7-8 combines with J gene TRBJ2-1; TRBD2 might be the D (6 bases). Trimming shortened V by 5 bases and J by 0 bases, and 20 bases separated the two germline ends. The CDR3 totals 18 residues. CDR1 is SGHVS, CDR2 FQNEAQ, per germline. The CDR3 loop reads CASSPPFRDSSSYNEQFF. The CDR3 DNA is TGTGCCAGCAGCCCGCCCTTCCGGGACTCGAGCTCCTACAATGAGCAGTTCTTC.

This chain connects TRBV5-1 to TRBJ2-3; unclear D gene. The V and J ends lost 4 bases and 6 bases respectively, with 12 bases between them. Germline V lookup: CDR1 SGHRS, CDR2 YFSETQ. The CDR3 loop spans 13 amino acids. CDR3 loop: CASSEPMEDTQYF. Here the CDR3 DNA reads TGCGCCAGCAGCGAACCCATGGAGGATACGCAGTATTTT.

This clone was observed once. The V call is TRBV18, the J call TRBJ2-7; D is ambiguous. V lost 3 bases and J lost 7, with 13 bases in between. The CDR3 has 13 amino acids. Germline V lookup: CDR1 KGHSH, CDR2 LQKENI. This CDR3 reads CASSPAELREQYV. The CDR3 DNA is TGTGCCAGCTCACCCGCGGAGCTTCGAGAGCAGTACGTC.

Written as DNA, the CDR3 is TGTGCCAGCAGCCGGACAGGGACCCTAAGTTCACCCCTCCACTTT. Translated, it gives CASSRTGTLSSPLHF. The chain uses TRBV28 and TRBJ1-6, with 8 bases lining up with TRBD1. The CDR3 totals 15 residues. Germline V gives CDR1 MDHEN, CDR2 SYDVKM. V trimming: 6 bases; J trimming: 9 bases; junction bases outside the gene matches: 10.

This chain links TRBV18 with TRBJ2-7, with TRBD1 matching 8 bases. V was pared by 6 bases and J by 1 base, with 5 bases of the junction left unmatched. Germline V gene sequence: CDR1 KGHSH, CDR2 LQKENI. CDR3 length equals 14 residues. CDR3 coding DNA: TGTGCCAGCTCCGCGAGGACAGGGTCCTACGAGCAGTACTTC. Protein: CASSARTGSYEQYF.

The chain carries TRBV11-3 and TRBJ2-1, with D uncertain. Between the trimmed V and J ends, which lost 2 bases and 0 bases, there was a span of 11 bases. The germline V gene encodes CDR1 SGHNT and CDR2 YENEEA. The CDR3 has 16 residues. CDR3 sequence (DNA): TGTGCCAGCAGCTTAAACGGCGGTAGCTCCTACAATGAGCAGTTCTTC. This translates into CASSLNGGSSYNEQFF. The full variable domain, in which reference TRBV11-3 and TRBJ2-1 provide the parts outside the CDR3, is EAGVVQSPRYKIIEKKQPVAFWCNPISGHNTLYWYLQNLGQGPELLIRYENEEAVDDSQLPKDRFSAERLKGVDSTLKIQPAELGDSAVYLCASSLNGGSSYNEQFFGPGTRLTVL.

The chain couples TRBV9 to TRBJ1-3; D unclear. The length of the CDR3 is 15 residues. Per the germline V gene, CDR1 is SGDLS and CDR2 is YYNGEE. V was trimmed by 0 bases and J by 0 bases, leaving 7 bases between them. CDR3 amino acids: CASSVVGNSGNTIYF. The CDR3 DNA is TGTGCCAGCAGCGTAGTGGGTAACTCTGGAAACACCATATATTTT.

V gene TRBV5-1 combines with J gene TRBJ2-5, with TRBD2 identical over 10 bases. After removal of 1 base from V and 5 bases from J, the junction contained 11 bases not matched to a gene. CDR1 is SGHRS, CDR2 YFSETQ, per germline. The CDR3 extends over 17 amino acids. The DNA for the CDR3 is TGCGCCAGCAGCTTGAAACTAACTAGCGGGGTGGCTGAGACCCAGTACTTC. Its translation is CASSLKLTSGVAETQYF.

This clone showed up just a few times. Other DNA sequences in the same sample also yield this CDR3. The V call is TRBV19, the J call TRBJ1-5; D gene unclear. This CDR3 is 15 amino acids long. Germline assignment: CDR1 LNHDA and CDR2 SQIVND (reference sequence). With 4 bases removed from V and 0 bases from J, the gap between germline ends came to 10 bases. The CDR3 protein is CASSTGAYSNQPQHF. In nucleotides, the CDR3 is TGTGCCAGTAGTACTGGAGCATATAGCAATCAGCCCCAGCATTTT.

The chain links TRBV7-6 to TRBJ2-5; no firm D call. In germline, CDR1 is SGHVS, CDR2 FNYEAQ. The V and J ends lost 0 bases and 4 bases respectively, with 9 bases between them. CDR3 length: 14 amino acids. The CDR3 protein is CASSLAVWTETQYF. In nucleotides, the CDR3 is TGTGCCAGCAGCTTAGCGGTGTGGACAGAGACCCAGTACTTC.

The chain links TRBV11-3 to TRBJ2-1, with 9 bases identical to TRBD2. Trimming cost V 4 bases and J 7 bases; bases outside gene matches: 8. The CDR3 sequence is 15 residues long. In germline, CDR1 is SGHNT, CDR2 YENEEA. The CDR3 DNA follows: TGTGCCAGCAGCTGGGGCGGGGGGGCGTTAAATGAGCAGTTCTTC. It specifies CASSWGGGALNEQFF.

The chain employs TRBV14 and TRBJ1-2, with D hard to call. The CDR3 spans 13 residues. The germline V and J ends were trimmed by 1 base and 4 bases, with 7 bases remaining between them. CDR1 is SGHDN and CDR2 is FVKESK in the germline V gene. This chain's CDR3 is CASSQGRFYGYTF. The DNA of the CDR3 is TGTGCCAGCAGCCAAGGACGGTTCTATGGCTACACCTTC.

CDR3 protein: CASTSSSTDTQYF. CDR3 nucleotide sequence: TGTGCCAGTACAAGTTCTAGCACAGATACGCAGTATTTT. The chain carries TRBV28 and TRBJ2-3; the D is unclear. CDR1 is MDHEN, CDR2 SYDVKM, per germline. The CDR3 is 13 residues long. V gave up 9 bases and J gave up 0 bases, with 10 bases separating them.

This chain links TRBV2 with TRBJ2-5, with TRBD1 matching over 8 bases. This CDR3 has 13 amino acids. V trimming: 3 bases; J trimming: 5 bases; junction bases outside the gene matches: 2. Germline CDR1 reads SNHLY; CDR2 reads FYNNEI. The CDR3 sequence is CASSEHRGETQYF. CDR3 DNA sequence: TGTGCCAGCAGTGAGCACAGGGGGGAGACCCAGTACTTC.

The rearrangement links TRBV27 to TRBJ2-6, with D unresolved. From germline, CDR1 is MNHEY and CDR2 SMNVEV (reference sequence). This CDR3 is built from 18 residues. V lost 3 bases and J lost 0, with 15 bases in between. This CDR3 is CASSLYGPASSGANVLTF. CDR3 coding DNA: TGTGCCAGCAGTTTGTATGGTCCGGCTAGCTCTGGGGCCAACGTCCTGACTTTC.